This paragraph reports one T cell receptor (beta chain). This CDR3 is 15 amino acids long. J was trimmed by 0 bases and V by 4 bases; bases with no gene match: 5. CDR1 ENHRY and CDR2 SYGVKD come from the germline V gene. MiXCR, applied by TCRdb to the RT-PCR reads, yields one record per CDR3 protein. The sample lists a few hundred thousand distinct CDR3 sequences, roughly 38% occurring once. The sample belongs to a study of patients and donors after allogeneic stem cell transplantation. The specimen was blood, either unsorted or a sorted T cell fraction (not recorded which). The source of this sequence is a human donor who was either an allogeneic HSCT recipient or a stem cell or donor lymphocyte infusion donor (not recorded which). It is not recorded whose cells these are; they may come from a transplant donor. The rearrangement joins TRBV10-3 to TRBJ2-7; 8 bases map to TRBD1. CDR3 residues: CAISAGTGSSYEQYF. CDR3 nucleotides: TGTGCCATCAGTGCCGGGACAGGCAGCTCCTACGAGCAGTACTTC.